This T cell receptor (beta chain) was sequenced during a study of CD8 T cells in ankylosing spondylitis. TCRdb recomputed calls from the 5' RACE reads with MiXCR, one row per CDR3 protein. Of more than 400,000 distinct CDR3 sequences listed, roughly 5.2% are singletons. Study findings and constraints: Seemingly characteristic of ankylosing spondylitis blood was a TCR beta motif consisting of eight highly homologous variants.

The V end was cut by 3 bases, the J end by 3 bases, with 9 bases between. Germline V lookup: CDR1 DFQATT, CDR2 SNEGSKA (reference sequence). CDR3 length equals 13 residues. On this clonotype: Antigen: not known.

V is TRBV20-1 and J is TRBJ1-3; D possibly corresponds to TRBD1 (6 bases). Sequenced: blood, either unsorted or a sorted T cell fraction (not recorded which). The clonotype was recovered from a male donor with ankylosing spondylitis. CDR3 nucleotide sequence: TGCAGTGCTAGGCGACAGGTTGGAAACACCATATATTTT. Translated, it gives CSARRQVGNTIYF.